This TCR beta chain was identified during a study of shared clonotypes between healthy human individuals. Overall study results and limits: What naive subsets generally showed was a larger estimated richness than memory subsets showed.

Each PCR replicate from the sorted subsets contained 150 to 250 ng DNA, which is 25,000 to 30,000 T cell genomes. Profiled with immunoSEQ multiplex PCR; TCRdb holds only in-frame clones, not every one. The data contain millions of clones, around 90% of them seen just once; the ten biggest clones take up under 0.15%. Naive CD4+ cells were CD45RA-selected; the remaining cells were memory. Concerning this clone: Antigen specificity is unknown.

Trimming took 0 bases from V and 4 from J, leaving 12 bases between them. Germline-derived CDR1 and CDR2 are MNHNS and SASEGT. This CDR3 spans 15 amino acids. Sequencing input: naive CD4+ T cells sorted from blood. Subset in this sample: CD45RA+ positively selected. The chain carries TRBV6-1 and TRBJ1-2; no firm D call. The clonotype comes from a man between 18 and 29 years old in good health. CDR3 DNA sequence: TGTGCCAGCAGTGAAGCGGGGTCAATCTCCTATGGCTACACCTTC. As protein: CASSEAGSISYGYTF.